Each of the 4 T cell receptor beta chains below was sequenced from the same sample in a study of T cell clonotyping in hematopoietic cell transplantation. This table comes from immunoSEQ multiplex PCR, and its TCRdb copy is limited to in-frame clones, with some not included. This sample has 15,000 to 20,000 clones, with roughly 84% found just once. The sample consisted of peripheral blood mononuclear cells. These receptors were taken from a man aged 55 to 70 in good health. Some clones in this sample may be carry-over from other donors' samples.

The chain uses TRBV6-4 and TRBJ1-2; D is uncertain. Trimming removed 2 bases from V and 0 bases from J, with 13 bases in between. CDR1 and CDR2 (germline): MRHNA, SNTAGT. The CDR3 is 16 amino acids. The DNA of the CDR3 is TGTGCCAGCAGTGACACGCCCCAGGCTCCTAACTATGGCTACACCTTC. It yields the protein CASSDTPQAPNYGYTF.

This clone was counted a few times. V is TRBV2 and J is TRBJ2-3; D ambiguous. Trimming stripped 6 bases from V and 2 bases from J, with 9 bases between. The CDR3 sequence is 13 residues long. Germline values: CDR1 SNHLY, CDR2 FYNNEI. CDR3 nucleotide sequence: TGTGCCAGCAGCCCGCCGTTCACAGATACGCAGTATTTT. This codes for CASSPPFTDTQYF.

This clone turned up a few times. The chain has TRBV7-6 and TRBJ2-5; D is perhaps TRBD1 (5 bases). The CDR3 totals 13 residues. Germline loops: CDR1 SGHVS, CDR2 FNYEAQ. Between the trimmed V and J ends, which lost 0 bases and 3 bases, there was a span of 5 bases. In DNA, the CDR3 is TGTGCCAGCAGCTTAGCCAGGGAAGAGACCCAGTACTTC. Protein product: CASSLAREETQYF.

The chain has TRBV5-1 and TRBJ2-7; D gene uncertain. There are 16 residues in the CDR3. Per the germline V gene, CDR1 is SGHRS and CDR2 is YFSETQ. Deletions cut 0 bases from V and 2 bases from J, with 15 bases between. CDR3 in DNA: TGCGCCAGCAGCTTGGGGCGACCTCATACCGCCTACGAGCAGTACTTC. As protein: CASSLGRPHTAYEQYF. The full variable domain, with the rest looked up from reference TRBV5-1 and TRBJ2-7, is KAGVTQTPRYLIKTRGQQVTLSCSPISGHRSVSWYQQTPGQGLQFLFEYFSETQRNKGNFPGRFSGRQFSNSRSEMNVSTLELGDSALYLCASSLGRPHTAYEQYFGPGTRLTVT.